A selection of T cell receptor beta chains follows, all from one sample in a study of T cells in localized non-small cell lung cancer. TCRdb keeps only in-frame clones here, not all; method: immunoSEQ multiplex PCR. The repertoire holds some 64,000 clones, with roughly 79% as singletons. This specimen consisted of PBMCs, obtained before any cancer treatment. The origin of the receptors is a man aged 35 to 69 with stage II lung adenocarcinoma. Each CDR3 is given with its conserved first and last residue. The D gene is left open where the match is weak. Not all rows give a size; the values are once, few, many and, for expanded clones, a class.

v_gene: TRBV11-2
abundance: NA
j_gene: TRBJ2-4
d_gene: TRBD2
CDR3nt: TGTGCCAGCAGCTTACGCCCCGAACTAGCGGAAAAAAACATTCAGTACTTC
CDR3aa: CASSLRPELAEKNIQYF

v_gene: TRBV5-6
abundance: NA
j_gene: TRBJ1-1
d_gene: NA
CDR3nt: TGTGCCAGCAGCTTGGGGAGGGGGAGTATCGCTGAAGCTTTCTTT
CDR3aa: CASSLGRGSIAEAFF

v_gene: TRBV4-3
abundance: NA
j_gene: TRBJ2-7
d_gene: NA
CDR3nt: TGCGCCAGCAGCCAAGGGGGGGGCACCTACGAGCAGTACTTC
CDR3aa: CASSQGGGTYEQYF

v_gene: TRBV15
abundance: NA
j_gene: TRBJ1-2
d_gene: TRBD1
CDR3nt: TGTGCCACCAGCAGAGATCGGACAGGGTCTGGCTACACCTTC
CDR3aa: CATSRDRTGSGYTF

v_gene: TRBV5-6
abundance: NA
j_gene: TRBJ2-5
d_gene: NA
CDR3nt: TGTGCCAGCAGCCCCATAGGAGACGGCCTCATCGGGGAGACCCAGTACTTC
CDR3aa: CASSPIGDGLIGETQYF

v_gene: TRBV5-4
abundance: NA
j_gene: TRBJ2-7
d_gene: NA
CDR3nt: TGTGCCAGCAGCTTGGACAAGGGGGTAACCTACGAGCAGTACTTC
CDR3aa: CASSLDKGVTYEQYF

v_gene: TRBV14
abundance: few
j_gene: TRBJ2-6
d_gene: NA
CDR3nt: TGTGCCAGCAGCCAAGATGGCACTGGGGCCAACGTCCTGACTTTC
CDR3aa: CASSQDGTGANVLTF

v_gene: TRBV7-9
abundance: NA
j_gene: TRBJ2-1
d_gene: TRBD2
CDR3nt: TGTGCCAGCAGCTTAGTTGCGGGAGTCTCCAGCTCCTACAATGAGCAGTTCTTC
CDR3aa: CASSLVAGVSSSYNEQFF

v_gene: TRBV14
abundance: NA
j_gene: TRBJ2-1
d_gene: TRBD1
CDR3nt: TGTGCCAGCAGCCCACAGGGGGGCAATGAGCAGTTCTTC
CDR3aa: CASSPQGGNEQFF

v_gene: TRBV19
abundance: few
j_gene: TRBJ1-2
d_gene: TRBD1
CDR3nt: TGTGCCAGTAGTCCCACAGGGGAAGGCTATGGCTACACCTTC
CDR3aa: CASSPTGEGYGYTF

v_gene: TRBV18
abundance: NA
j_gene: TRBJ1-4
d_gene: TRBD1
CDR3nt: TGTGCCAGCTCACCACGACAGGGTGTGGAAAAACTGTTTTTT
CDR3aa: CASSPRQGVEKLFF

v_gene: TRBV28
abundance: NA
j_gene: TRBJ1-2
d_gene: TRBD1
CDR3nt: TGTGCCAGCAGTTCGGGACAGGGTGGTTATGGCTACACCTTC
CDR3aa: CASSSGQGGYGYTF

v_gene: TRBV2
abundance: NA
j_gene: TRBJ1-5
d_gene: TRBD1
CDR3nt: TGTGCCAGCGGTCCCGGGACAGGCAGAACCCAGCATTTT
CDR3aa: CASGPGTGRTQHF

v_gene: TRBV6-5
abundance: NA
j_gene: TRBJ1-1
d_gene: NA
CDR3nt: TGTGCCACCCGGGTCAACACTGAAGCTTTCTTT
CDR3aa: CATRVNTEAFF

v_gene: TRBV9
abundance: medium-sized
j_gene: TRBJ1-1
d_gene: NA
CDR3nt: TGTGCCAGCAGCGTAGGAGTACTGAACACTGAAGCTTTCTTT
CDR3aa: CASSVGVLNTEAFF

v_gene: TRBV18
abundance: NA
j_gene: TRBJ1-1
d_gene: NA
CDR3nt: TGTGCCAGCTCATCCGTAACAGGGACCAACACTGAAGCTTTCTTT
CDR3aa: CASSSVTGTNTEAFF

v_gene: TRBV5-3
abundance: NA
j_gene: TRBJ1-4
d_gene: TRBD1
CDR3nt: TGTGCCAGAAGCTCTCAGGGGGCTAAGGACGAAAAACTGTTTTTT
CDR3aa: CARSSQGAKDEKLFF

v_gene: TRBV18
abundance: NA
j_gene: TRBJ1-1
d_gene: NA
CDR3nt: TGTGCCAGCTCACAGGGATCGGACACTGAAGCTTTCTTT
CDR3aa: CASSQGSDTEAFF

v_gene: TRBV5-8
abundance: NA
j_gene: TRBJ2-1
d_gene: NA
CDR3nt: TGTGCCAGCAGCTTAAGATGGGGGGCTGAGCAGTTCTTC
CDR3aa: CASSLRWGAEQFF

v_gene: TRBV6-6
abundance: few
j_gene: TRBJ2-1
d_gene: NA
CDR3nt: TGTGCCAGCAGTTATGAAGCAAGCTCCTACAATGAGCAGTTCTTC
CDR3aa: CASSYEASSYNEQFF

v_gene: TRBV11-2
abundance: NA
j_gene: TRBJ2-2
d_gene: TRBD1
CDR3nt: TGTGCCAGCAGCCGGGGACAGGGGGCGAGCACCGGGGAGCTGTTTTTT
CDR3aa: CASSRGQGASTGELFF

v_gene: TRBV6-5
abundance: NA
j_gene: TRBJ2-3
d_gene: TRBD2
CDR3nt: TGTGCCAGCAGTCACGGGGCTAGCGGTTCGCAGTATTTT
CDR3aa: CASSHGASGSQYF

v_gene: TRBV5-1
abundance: NA
j_gene: TRBJ2-3
d_gene: TRBD1
CDR3nt: TGCGCCAGCAGCTTAAGGACAGGGGAAGGCACAGATACGCAGTATTTT
CDR3aa: CASSLRTGEGTDTQYF

v_gene: TRBV6-6
abundance: NA
j_gene: TRBJ2-4
d_gene: NA
CDR3nt: TGTGCCAGCAGTTACCCAGGGACCAAAAACATTCAGTACTTC
CDR3aa: CASSYPGTKNIQYF

v_gene: TRBV27
abundance: NA
j_gene: TRBJ1-5
d_gene: NA
CDR3nt: TGTGCCAGCAGTCCCCACAGGGTTACCCCTTATAGCAATCAGCCCCAGCATTTT
CDR3aa: CASSPHRVTPYSNQPQHF

v_gene: TRBV19
abundance: NA
j_gene: TRBJ1-5
d_gene: NA
CDR3nt: TGTGCCAGTAGTATTAGGGATAGCAATCAGCCCCAGCATTTT
CDR3aa: CASSIRDSNQPQHF

v_gene: TRBV6-5
abundance: NA
j_gene: TRBJ2-2
d_gene: TRBD2
CDR3nt: TGTGCCAGCAGTTCGACTAGCGGGAGGTGGACCGGGGAGCTGTTTTTT
CDR3aa: CASSSTSGRWTGELFF

v_gene: TRBV6-5
abundance: few
j_gene: TRBJ1-3
d_gene: NA
CDR3nt: TGTGCCAGCAGTACCTGGGGGTCTGGAAACACCATATATTTT
CDR3aa: CASSTWGSGNTIYF

v_gene: TRBV2
abundance: NA
j_gene: TRBJ1-2
d_gene: NA
CDR3nt: TGTGCCAGCAGTGAAGCAGGAAACTATGGCTACACCTTC
CDR3aa: CASSEAGNYGYTF

v_gene: TRBV5-1
abundance: NA
j_gene: TRBJ2-1
d_gene: NA
CDR3nt: TGCGCCAGCAGCCGAACGGGAGAGGACTACAATGAGCAGTTCTTC
CDR3aa: CASSRTGEDYNEQFF

v_gene: TRBV29-1
abundance: NA
j_gene: TRBJ1-1
d_gene: TRBD1
CDR3nt: TGCAGCGTCGAAGGTAAACGGACAGGAGGTAGTGTAACTGAAGCTTTCTTT
CDR3aa: CSVEGKRTGGSVTEAFF

v_gene: TRBV18
abundance: NA
j_gene: TRBJ1-5
d_gene: TRBD1
CDR3nt: TGTGCCAGCTCACCGGACAGGTATCAGCCCCAGCATTTT
CDR3aa: CASSPDRYQPQHF

v_gene: TRBV28
abundance: NA
j_gene: TRBJ1-1
d_gene: NA
CDR3nt: TGTGCCAGCCGGGTGGGTGTCACTGAAGCTTTCTTT
CDR3aa: CASRVGVTEAFF

v_gene: TRBV13
abundance: NA
j_gene: TRBJ1-2
d_gene: NA
CDR3nt: TGTGCCAGCAGCCCTTTAAACTCGACAGCTAACTATGGCTACACCTTC
CDR3aa: CASSPLNSTANYGYTF

v_gene: TRBV30
abundance: NA
j_gene: TRBJ1-5
d_gene: NA
CDR3nt: TGTGCCTGGAGTGTAGGTATGGGAAGGGGCAATCAGCCCCAGCATTTT
CDR3aa: CAWSVGMGRGNQPQHF

v_gene: TRBV2
abundance: NA
j_gene: TRBJ1-5
d_gene: NA
CDR3nt: TGTGCCAGCAGGGATAGCAATCAGCCCCAGCATTTT
CDR3aa: CASRDSNQPQHF

v_gene: TRBV28
abundance: NA
j_gene: TRBJ1-1
d_gene: NA
CDR3nt: TGTGCCAGCAGACAGGGTGGCACTGAAGCTTTCTTT
CDR3aa: CASRQGGTEAFF